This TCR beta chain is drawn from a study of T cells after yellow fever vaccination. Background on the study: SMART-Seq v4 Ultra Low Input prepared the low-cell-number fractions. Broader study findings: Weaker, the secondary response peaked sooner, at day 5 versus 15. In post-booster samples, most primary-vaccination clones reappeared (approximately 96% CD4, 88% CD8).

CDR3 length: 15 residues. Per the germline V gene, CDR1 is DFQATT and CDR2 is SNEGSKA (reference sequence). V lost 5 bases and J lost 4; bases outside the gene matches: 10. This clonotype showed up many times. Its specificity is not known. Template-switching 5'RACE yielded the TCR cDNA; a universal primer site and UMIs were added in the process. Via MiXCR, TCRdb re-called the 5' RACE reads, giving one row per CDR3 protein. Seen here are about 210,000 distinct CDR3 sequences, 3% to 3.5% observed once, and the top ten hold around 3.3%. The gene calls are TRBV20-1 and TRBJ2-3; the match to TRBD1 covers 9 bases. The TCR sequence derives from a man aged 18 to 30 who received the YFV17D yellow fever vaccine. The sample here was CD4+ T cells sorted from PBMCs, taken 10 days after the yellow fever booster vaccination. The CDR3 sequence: CSASPRDRDSDTQYF. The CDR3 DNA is TGCAGTGCTTCACCCCGGGACAGGGACTCAGATACGCAGTATTTT.